This T cell receptor beta chain was captured by sequencing in a study of cytomegalovirus exposure and HLA in healthy donors. Trimming stripped 4 bases from V and 3 bases from J, with 18 bases between. The germline CDR1 and CDR2 sequences are SEHNR and FQNEAQ (reference sequence). CDR3 length equals 17 residues. This clone has a single count. Its antigen is currently unknown. Study-level findings and limits: It was confirmed in vitro that three of the CMV-associated chains were specific for CMV antigens. According to a subsequent analysis, TCR clusters from the first cohort were inclined to appear together in the 100 to 150 validation repertoires. Cytomegalovirus association was assigned to about 150 TCR beta chains. Reports indicated that the classifier achieved high specificity and sensitivity in diagnosing cytomegalovirus status.

Repertoires were generated with immunoSEQ multiplex PCR, while TCRdb's copy carries only in-frame clones and drops some. The profile covers a few hundred thousand clones, with around 88% appearing a single time and approximately 2.9% taken by the ten largest. The TCR sequence derives from a woman aged 18-29 years in good health and CMV-seronegative. Sequencing input: PBMCs. V gene TRBV7-9 combines with J gene TRBJ2-2; the D gene is possibly TRBD1 (6 bases). In nucleotides, the CDR3 is TGTGCCAGCAGCTGGGTAGGCCGACAGGATCACACCGGGGAGCTGTTTTTT. Encoded protein: CASSWVGRQDHTGELFF.